One and the same sample provided the 32 T cell receptor beta chains below, sequenced in a study of technical replicates of blood from a handful of donors. Generated by immunoSEQ multiplex PCR, the TCRdb table keeps only in-frame clones and is missing some. Of about 80,000 clones in the sample, just under 95% were seen once. Sequenced sample: T cells isolated from PBMCs. These receptors were collected from a human donor in good health.

The chain carries TRBV2 and TRBJ1-2; D ambiguous. The V and J ends lost 3 bases and 6 bases respectively, with 17 bases between them. Germline V lookup: CDR1 SNHLY, CDR2 FYNNEI. The CDR3 sequence is 15 residues long. Here the CDR3 reads CASSEMAGGLNGYTF. DNA of the CDR3: TGTGCCAGCAGTGAGATGGCAGGTGGTTTGAATGGCTACACCTTC.

This rearrangement joins TRBV7-9 to TRBJ2-7, with TRBD1 as a possible D gene (6 bases). Trimming took 4 bases from V and 7 from J, leaving 20 bases between them. The length of the CDR3 is 15 residues. The V gene's germline CDR1 is SEHNR and CDR2 FQNEAQ (reference sequence). The CDR3 nucleotides are TGTGCCAGCAGCTCGAACAGGGATCCCACCGGGGAGCAGTACTTC. Protein sequence: CASSSNRDPTGEQYF.

The chain carries TRBV27 and TRBJ2-7; 7 bases are shared with TRBD2. This CDR3 is built from 14 residues. CDR1 and CDR2 (germline): MNHEY, SMNVEV (reference sequence). V was clipped by 4 bases and J by 5 bases; unmatched bases: 8. CDR3 protein: CASSWAGEINEQYF. For the CDR3, the DNA is TGTGCCAGCAGTTGGGCGGGAGAAATCAACGAGCAGTACTTC.

The chain links TRBV9 to TRBJ2-2; TRBD1 aligns across 8 bases. The ends lost 3 bases at V and 4 bases at J; junction bases unmatched: 11. Germline loops: CDR1 SGDLS, CDR2 YYNGEE. The CDR3 runs 17 residues. The CDR3 region has the DNA TGTGCCAGCAGCGAAGGGGAAGTCAGGGGGCGCACCGGGGAGCTGTTTTTT. Amino acids: CASSEGEVRGRTGELFF.

The V call is TRBV5-1, the J call TRBJ1-1; TRBD1 matches 11 bases. Per germline, CDR1 SGHRS and CDR2 YFSETQ. The CDR3 runs 15 residues. The ends lost 2 bases at V and 1 base at J; junction bases unmatched: 1. CDR3 loop: CASSLGTGGNTEAFF. The CDR3 DNA reads as TGCGCCAGCAGCTTAGGGACAGGGGGGAACACTGAAGCTTTCTTT.

CDR3 DNA: TGTGCCAGCAGCCGGAGCGAGAGGGTAATGGATGGCTACACCTTC. This translates into CASSRSERVMDGYTF. The gene calls are TRBV14 and TRBJ1-2, with D unclear. Trimming stripped 4 bases from V and 6 bases from J, with 18 bases between. The V gene's germline CDR1 is SGHDN and CDR2 FVKESK. This CDR3 region has 15 residues.

This CDR3 reads CASSVDDRALEAFF. The CDR3 bases are TGTGCCAGCAGCGTAGATGACAGGGCACTAGAAGCTTTCTTT. The rearrangement joins TRBV9 to TRBJ1-1; the match to TRBD1 covers 7 bases. Germline CDR1 SGDLS, CDR2 YYNGEE. There are 14 residues in the CDR3. Trimming cost V 0 bases and J 8 bases; bases outside gene matches: 7.

This clone appeared once. This chain links TRBV18 with TRBJ1-5; D possibly corresponds to TRBD1 (5 bases). This CDR3 comprises 18 residues. The ends were cut back, 4 bases at V and 2 bases at J, with 21 bases in the middle. Germline CDR1 reads KGHSH; CDR2 reads LQKENI. The DNA of the CDR3 is TGTGCCAGCTCACGGAGCCGCATTAACACAGGCGGCAATCAGCCCCAGCATTTT. This encodes CASSRSRINTGGNQPQHF. Complete variable domain (other parts from reference TRBV18 and TRBJ1-5): NAGVMQNPRHLVRRRGQEARLRCSPMKGHSHVYWYRQLPEEGLKFMVYLQKENIIDESGMPKERFSAEFPKEGPSILRIQQVVRGDSAAYFCASSRSRINTGGNQPQHFGDGTRLSIL.

The chain combines TRBV6-6 with TRBJ2-3, with 9 nucleotides matching TRBD2. This CDR3 comprises 16 residues. CDR1 and CDR2 (germline): MNHNY, SVGAGI (reference sequence). Trimming removed 0 bases from V and 5 bases from J; junction bases left unmatched: 6. The CDR3 DNA sequence: TGTGCCAGCAGTTACTCGGGCGGGAGGGCCAGAGATACGCAGTATTTT. Its translation is CASSYSGGRARDTQYF.

This CDR3 is CASSLGAQSYGYTF. CDR3 nucleotide sequence: TGTGCCAGCAGCTTAGGGGCCCAGAGCTATGGCTACACCTTC. This chain connects TRBV7-9 to TRBJ1-2; D unclear. The V end lost 1 base, the J end lost 4 bases, and 10 bases lay between the germline ends. CDR1 is SEHNR, CDR2 FQNEAQ, per germline (reference sequence). The length of the CDR3 is 14 residues.

Only one count was recorded for this clone. The chain links TRBV9 to TRBJ2-7, with 7 nucleotides matching TRBD1. With 2 bases clipped from V and 6 bases from J, the junction kept 8 bases outside the gene matches. The CDR3 spans 14 residues. Germline V gene lookup returns CDR1 SGDLS and CDR2 YYNGEE. CDR3: CASSVEGAGGEQYF. The CDR3 coding sequence is TGTGCCAGCAGCGTCGAGGGGGCTGGGGGCGAGCAGTACTTC.

This chain links TRBV4-2 with TRBJ2-3, with 10 bases identical to TRBD1. The germline V gene encodes CDR1 LGHNA and CDR2 YNFKEQ. The CDR3 is made up of 17 amino acids. V lost 0 bases, J lost 3 bases, and 6 bases stayed unmatched. The DNA for the CDR3 is TGTGCCAGCAGCCAAGATGGGGGACAGGGGCCGACAGATACGCAGTATTTT. Its translation: CASSQDGGQGPTDTQYF.

This clone is a singleton in its sample. V gene TRBV5-6 combines with J gene TRBJ2-7; possible D gene TRBD1, 5 bases. Per the germline V gene, CDR1 is SGHDT and CDR2 is YYEEEE. Trimming took off 0 bases at V and 0 bases at J, with 10 bases between the two ends. This CDR3 spans 15 amino acids. The CDR3 sequence is CASSLGGGPSYEQYF. As DNA, the CDR3 is TGTGCCAGCAGCTTGGGGGGCGGCCCCTCCTACGAGCAGTACTTC.

The table lists this clone with a few counts. This chain uses TRBV10-3 with TRBJ1-3; unclear D gene. In germline, CDR1 is ENHRY, CDR2 SYGVKD. V was shortened by 8 bases and J by 1 base, with 9 bases between the two germline ends. The CDR3 length is 13 residues. CDR3 DNA sequence: TGTGCCATCCGCCTCGGGTCTGGAAACACCATATATTTT. Translating gives CAIRLGSGNTIYF.

The chain combines TRBV7-9 with TRBJ1-1, with D maybe TRBD1 (6 bases). From germline, CDR1 is SEHNR and CDR2 FQNEAQ (reference sequence). This CDR3 has 15 amino acids. V lost 2 bases and J 3 bases, leaving 13 bases between the germline ends. CDR3 nucleotides: TGTGCCAGCAGCTTAACCTACTCAGGGGACACTGAAGCTTTCTTT. This codes for CASSLTYSGDTEAFF.

The rearrangement links TRBV9 to TRBJ1-2; possible D gene TRBD1, 6 bases. Trimming removed 4 bases at V and 10 bases at J, with 17 bases between. This CDR3 has 13 amino acids. CDR1 and CDR2 from the germline V gene are SGDLS and YYNGEE. The CDR3 protein is CASSQQGFAAYTF. CDR3 bases: TGTGCCAGCAGCCAGCAGGGGTTTGCAGCCTACACCTTC.

The V gene is TRBV19, the J gene TRBJ2-5; possible D gene TRBD2, 5 bases. V shed 1 base and J shed 3 bases, with 12 bases lying between them. The germline CDR1 and CDR2 sequences are LNHDA and SQIVND (reference sequence). The CDR3 is 15 amino acids. The DNA for the CDR3 is TGTGCCAGTAGTATAGTTGTAGCGACTAAAGAGACCCAGTACTTC. Protein sequence: CASSIVVATKETQYF.

The chain couples TRBV19 to TRBJ1-4; D not certain. V lost 3 bases, J lost 10 bases, and 15 bases lay in between. Looked up from germline, CDR1 is LNHDA and CDR2 is SQIVND (reference sequence). CDR3 length equals 14 residues. The CDR3 spells CASSITSPGVKLFF. CDR3 DNA: TGTGCCAGTAGTATCACATCTCCGGGAGTAAAACTGTTTTTT.

The chain has TRBV19 and TRBJ1-4, with D tentatively TRBD1 (5 bases). Trimming took off 1 base at V and 0 bases at J, with 12 bases between the two ends. Germline V CDR1 and CDR2: LNHDA, SQIVND (reference sequence). The length of the CDR3 is 17 residues. DNA of the CDR3: TGTGCCAGTAGTATAGGGGGCGGAGTTGCAACTAATGAAAAACTGTTTTTT. Its protein is CASSIGGGVATNEKLFF. Looking up the rest from reference TRBV19 and TRBJ1-4 gives the full variable domain: DGGITQSPKYLFRKEGQNVTLSCEQNLNHDAMYWYRQDPGQGLRLIYYSQIVNDFQKGDIAEGYSVSREKKESFPLTVTSAQKNPTAFYLCASSIGGGVATNEKLFFGSGTQLSVL.

V is TRBV5-1 and J is TRBJ2-7; D is unclear. Germline V gives CDR1 SGHRS, CDR2 YFSETQ. CDR3 length: 13 residues. V was clipped by 4 bases and J by 1 base, with 9 bases between them. The DNA of the CDR3 is TGCGCCAGCAGCCAGACACCTTCCTACGAGCAGTACTTC. Its protein is CASSQTPSYEQYF.

This clone was seen once. This chain links TRBV30 with TRBJ1-1; 7 bases map to TRBD1. The CDR3 contains 15 residues. V lost 1 base, J lost 1 base, and 6 bases stayed unmatched. Germline CDR1 is GTSNPN and CDR2 is SVGIG (reference sequence). The CDR3, as DNA: TGTGCCTGGAGTGGGCCGGCAGGGGGGAACACTGAAGCTTTCTTT. Protein sequence: CAWSGPAGGNTEAFF.

The V gene is TRBV9, the J gene TRBJ1-1; the D is unclear. The germline V gene encodes CDR1 SGDLS and CDR2 YYNGEE. V was trimmed by 0 bases and J by 6 bases, leaving 12 bases between them. The CDR3 loop spans 14 amino acids. In DNA form, the CDR3 reads TGTGCCAGCAGCGTAGACAGCCCGGCCCCTGAAGCTTTCTTT. As protein: CASSVDSPAPEAFF.

The chain has TRBV28 and TRBJ2-4; perhaps TRBD1 as D (5 bases). This CDR3 comprises 12 residues. Germline V gives CDR1 MDHEN, CDR2 SYDVKM. Trimming cost V 5 bases and J 8 bases, with 10 bases left between them. CDR3 protein: CASSQGVDIQYF. The DNA of the CDR3 is TGTGCCAGCAGTCAGGGTGTGGACATTCAGTACTTC.

J is TRBJ2-2 and V is TRBV7-3; TRBD2 matches 12 bases. V gave up 8 bases and J gave up 5 bases; unmatched junction bases: 3. The germline CDR1 and CDR2 sequences are SGHTA and FQGTGA. The CDR3 consists of 14 residues. CDR3 amino acids: CASGLAGKTGELFF. CDR3 nucleotide sequence: TGTGCCAGCGGACTAGCGGGAAAAACCGGGGAGCTGTTTTTT.

The chain combines TRBV4-1 with TRBJ2-5; possibly TRBD2 for D (6 bases). Trimming shortened V by 0 bases and J by 5 bases, and 16 bases separated the two germline ends. CDR3 length: 16 amino acids. CDR1 is MGHRA and CDR2 is YSYEKL in the germline V gene. CDR3 in DNA: TGCGCCAGCAGCCAAGACTGTCCACGGGGGAGTGAGACCCAGTACTTC. This gives the protein CASSQDCPRGSETQYF.

This chain connects TRBV18 to TRBJ1-5, with no clear D. Per the germline V gene, CDR1 is KGHSH and CDR2 is LQKENI. This CDR3 comprises 16 residues. With 1 base removed from V and 1 base from J, the gap between germline ends came to 11 bases. The CDR3 protein is CASSPLEGRSNQPQHF. The CDR3 DNA follows: TGTGCCAGCTCACCACTCGAGGGTAGGAGCAATCAGCCCCAGCATTTT.

This clone was recorded a few times. CDR3 amino acids: CASSQGQRDEQFF. The CDR3 DNA reads as TGTGCCAGCAGCCAAGGACAGCGAGATGAGCAGTTCTTC. J is TRBJ2-1 and V is TRBV4-2; possible D gene TRBD1, 5 bases. The CDR3 contains 13 residues. The germline V gene has CDR1 LGHNA and CDR2 YNFKEQ. Trimming left V 1 base short and J 8 bases short, with 9 bases between.

This chain uses TRBV7-9 with TRBJ2-1, with D perhaps TRBD2 (6 bases). Trimming took 5 bases from V and 8 from J, leaving 22 bases between them. This CDR3 region has 16 residues. Germline V CDR1 and CDR2: SEHNR, FQNEAQ (reference sequence). The CDR3 spells CASSAGDLTNSHEQFF. CDR3 nucleotide sequence: TGTGCCAGCAGCGCCGGGGACTTGACCAATTCGCATGAGCAGTTCTTC.

The chain uses TRBV5-4 and TRBJ1-2, with TRBD1 matching over 9 bases. With V trimmed by 6 bases and J by 6 bases, 9 bases remained unmatched. Germline V gives CDR1 SGHNT, CDR2 YYREEE (reference sequence). The CDR3 extends over 14 amino acids. The CDR3 here is CASTPGTGTHGYTF. DNA of the CDR3: TGTGCCAGCACCCCCGGGACAGGGACGCATGGCTACACCTTC.

CDR3 coding DNA: TGTGCCAGCAGCTCGGACAGGGTGAACACCTTC. As protein: CASSSDRVNTF. The chain combines TRBV5-4 with TRBJ1-2; TRBD1 agrees at 8 bases. J lost 12 bases, V lost 3 bases, and 4 bases had no gene match. Germline values: CDR1 SGHNT, CDR2 YYREEE (reference sequence). The CDR3 has 11 residues.

The V call is TRBV7-3, the J call TRBJ2-1; D uncertain. Trimming removed 0 bases from V and 2 bases from J, with 5 bases in between. This CDR3 is 14 amino acids long. Germline CDR1 reads SGHTA; CDR2 reads FQGTGA. The CDR3, as DNA: TGTGCCAGCAGCTTAACTAGTACCTACAATGAGCAGTTCTTC. This codes for CASSLTSTYNEQFF.

V and J are TRBV5-1 and TRBJ1-2, with 8 positions matching TRBD1. V was clipped by 2 bases and J by 8 bases; unmatched bases: 5. Germline-derived CDR1 and CDR2 are SGHRS and YFSETQ. This CDR3 is built from 13 residues. The CDR3 protein is CASSLGQGRGYTF. The CDR3 DNA sequence: TGCGCCAGCAGCTTAGGACAGGGTAGGGGCTACACCTTC.